One and the same sample provided the 10 T cell receptor beta chains below, sequenced in a study of Ad26.COV2.S vaccination and SARS-CoV-2 variants. Documented treatment: about 20 received Ad26.COV2.S at low or high dose, single or two shots; 5 received placebo; per-sample allocation not given. It was on day 63 after the first vaccine or placebo injection that samples were taken. Clones were read by immunoSEQ multiplex PCR, and TCRdb kept only the in-frame ones, dropping some. The data contain around 300,000 clones, roughly nine tenths of them singletons. This material consisted of peripheral blood, taken in a trial of Ad26.COV2.S vaccine versus placebo. These receptors were taken from a person between 18 and 60 years old who received the Ad26.COV2.S COVID-19 vaccine or a placebo.

This chain joins TRBV28 and TRBJ2-1; tentatively, D is TRBD1 (6 bases). This CDR3 has 16 residues. Trimming cost V 5 bases and J 5 bases, with 19 bases left between them. Germline lookup yields CDR1 MDHEN and CDR2 SYDVKM. The CDR3 spells CASSLPGVSFNNEQFF. In DNA form, the CDR3 reads TGTGCCAGCAGTCTCCCAGGGGTTTCCTTTAACAATGAGCAGTTCTTC.

V and J are TRBV7-2 and TRBJ2-7, with a possible D match to TRBD1 (6 bases). Between the trimmed V and J ends, which lost 5 bases and 0 bases, there was a span of 8 bases. This CDR3 region has 13 residues. Germline V gives CDR1 SGHTA, CDR2 FQGNSA. The CDR3 bases are TGTGCCAGCAGCGCGACAGGCTCCTACGAGCAGTACTTC. It yields the protein CASSATGSYEQYF.

The chain carries TRBV7-3 and TRBJ2-7; possibly TRBD2 for D (6 bases). Germline V gene sequence: CDR1 SGHTA, CDR2 FQGTGA. Trimming left V 4 bases short and J 1 base short, with 17 bases between. The CDR3 loop spans 16 amino acids. The CDR3 region is CASSSVGSGRSYEQYF. CDR3 nucleotides: TGTGCCAGCAGCTCAGTCGGGAGCGGGCGATCCTACGAGCAGTACTTC.

This chain connects TRBV7-3 to TRBJ2-1, with unresolved D. From germline, CDR1 is SGHTA and CDR2 FQGTGA. The CDR3 covers 16 residues. Trimming removed 4 bases at V and 2 bases at J, with 15 bases between. In DNA, the CDR3 is TGTGCCAGCAGCTCCCGAGTAGTGGTCCCCTACAATGAGCAGTTCTTC. This sequence encodes CASSSRVVVPYNEQFF.

This sequence joins TRBV30 and TRBJ1-6; D remains unclear. The germline V gene has CDR1 GTSNPN and CDR2 SVGIG (reference sequence). Trimming left V 1 base short and J 0 bases short, with 16 bases between. The CDR3 is 18 residues long. CDR3 bases: TGTGCCTGGAGTGACCTGAAACGGCGGAGCTCCTATAATTCACCCCTCCACTTT. Protein product: CAWSDLKRRSSYNSPLHF. The entire variable domain, with the rest obtained from reference TRBV30 and TRBJ1-6, is as follows: SQTIHQWPATLVQPVGSPLSLECTVEGTSNPNLYWYRQAAGRGLQLLFYSVGIGQISSEVPQNLSASRPQDRQFILSSKKLLLSDSGFYLCAWSDLKRRSSYNSPLHFGNGTRLTVT.

The chain employs TRBV7-9 and TRBJ2-7; D may be TRBD1 (6 bases). Germline CDR1 reads SEHNR; CDR2 reads FQNEAQ (reference sequence). Trimming removed 5 bases at V and 1 base at J, with 12 bases between. The CDR3 has 14 residues. CDR3 nucleotide sequence: TGTGCCAGCAGCAACGACAGGCAGTCCTACGAGCAGTACTTC. Its protein product is CASSNDRQSYEQYF.

The rearrangement links TRBV6-5 to TRBJ1-2, with TRBD1 as a possible D gene (5 bases). The CDR3 has 14 residues. V lost 4 bases and J lost 2, with 11 bases in between. In germline, CDR1 is MNHEY, CDR2 SVGAGI. In DNA, the CDR3 is TGTGCCAGCAGTTCGGGACGGTGGAACTATGGCTACACCTTC. This gives the protein CASSSGRWNYGYTF.

The gene calls are TRBV27 and TRBJ1-5, with 7 bases fitting TRBD1. Per the germline V gene, CDR1 is MNHEY and CDR2 is SMNVEV (reference sequence). The V gene end was trimmed by 1 base and the J gene end by 7 bases; junction bases not matched to a gene: 13. CDR3 size: 17 residues. The CDR3 loop is CASSLWGQGGTIQPQHF. Here the CDR3 DNA reads TGTGCCAGCAGTTTATGGGGCCAGGGGGGTACAATACAGCCCCAGCATTTT.

The chain has TRBV24-1 and TRBJ1-2; D may be TRBD1 (6 bases). Germline CDR1 KGHDR, CDR2 SFDVKD. Trimming shortened V by 5 bases and J by 8 bases, and 26 bases separated the two germline ends. The CDR3 is 17 residues long. CDR3 DNA: TGTGCCACCAGTGGTGAAAGGAGACGGGACACAGTTCACGGCTACACCTTC. This codes for CATSGERRRDTVHGYTF.

V usage is TRBV19 and J usage is TRBJ2-5; TRBD2 aligns across 11 bases. The CDR3 is 14 amino acids. The trim removed 6 bases at V and 5 bases at J, leaving 5 bases unmatched. The germline gives CDR1 LNHDA, CDR2 SQIVND (reference sequence). DNA of the CDR3: TGTGCCAGTAGACTAGCGGGAGTCCCCGAGACCCAGTACTTC. This gives the protein CASRLAGVPETQYF. Full variable domain (outside the CDR3, taken from reference TRBV19 and TRBJ2-5): DGGITQSPKYLFRKEGQNVTLSCEQNLNHDAMYWYRQDPGQGLRLIYYSQIVNDFQKGDIAEGYSVSREKKESFPLTVTSAQKNPTAFYLCASRLAGVPETQYFGPGTRLLVL.